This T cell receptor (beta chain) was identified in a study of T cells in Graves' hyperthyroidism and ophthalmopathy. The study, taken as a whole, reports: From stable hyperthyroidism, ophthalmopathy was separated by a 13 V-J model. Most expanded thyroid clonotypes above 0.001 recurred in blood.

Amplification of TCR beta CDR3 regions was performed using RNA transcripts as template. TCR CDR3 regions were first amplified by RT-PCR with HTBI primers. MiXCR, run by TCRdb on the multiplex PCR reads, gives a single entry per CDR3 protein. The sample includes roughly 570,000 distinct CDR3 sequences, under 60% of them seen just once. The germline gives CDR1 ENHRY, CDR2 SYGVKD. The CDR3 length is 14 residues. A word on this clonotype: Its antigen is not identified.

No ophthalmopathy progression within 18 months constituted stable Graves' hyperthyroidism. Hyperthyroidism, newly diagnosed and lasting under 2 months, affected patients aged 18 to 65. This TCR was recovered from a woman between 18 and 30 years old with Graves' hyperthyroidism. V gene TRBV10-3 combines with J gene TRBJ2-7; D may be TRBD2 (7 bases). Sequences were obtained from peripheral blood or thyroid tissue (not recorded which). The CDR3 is CVTSRAGEGYEQYF. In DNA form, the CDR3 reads TGTGTCACCTCGAGGGCAGGGGAGGGCTACGAGCAGTACTTC.